This T cell receptor beta chain was obtained from a study of T cells after yellow fever vaccination. J gave up 7 bases and V 0 bases, and 3 bases lay outside the gene matches. The CDR3 runs to 14 residues. CDR1 SGHRS and CDR2 YFSETQ come from the germline V gene. TCRdb independently ran MiXCR on the 5' RACE reads; one entry per CDR3 protein. The data hold more than 120,000 distinct CDR3 sequences, with 7.7% observed a single time. Regarding the study as a whole: Most clones from primary vaccination were detected again post-booster (roughly 95% CD4, 88% CD8).

Points on this clonotype: The antigen is undetermined.

The J gene is TRBJ2-1, the V gene TRBV5-1, with TRBD2 matching over 8 bases. The specimen comprised CD4+ T cells sorted from PBMCs, sampled 5 days after the yellow fever booster vaccination. This receptor was obtained from a man aged 30 to 45 who received the YFV17D yellow fever vaccine. CDR3 sequence (DNA): TGCGCCAGCAGCTTGGGGACTAGCAGTAATGAGCAGTTCTTC. It is translated as CASSLGTSSNEQFF.